These T cell receptor beta chains were read from a single sample in a study of blood T cell repertoires in COVID-19. TCRdb's table, derived via immunoSEQ multiplex PCR, lists solely in-frame clones and lacks some. The sample has approximately 64,000 clones, around 90% seen once. The sequenced sample consisted of peripheral blood. The source of these receptors is a woman aged 55-69 years with COVID-19, enrolled during active disease. Both conserved end residues are part of each CDR3. Fields, in order: J gene, CDR3 length, D gene, clone size, V gene, CDR3 DNA, CDR3 protein. A D gene is named only where the DNA matches it firmly. Size tells how often a clone was seen (once, few, many) or the class of an expanded clone, and some rows leave it out.

>TRBJ2-7|14|TRBD1|NA|TRBV28
TGTGCCAGCACCACAGGGGGCGAATTGTACGAGCAGTACTTC
CASTTGGELYEQYF
>TRBJ2-6|18|TRBD1|NA|TRBV10-3
TGTGCCATCAGTGAGTTTTTCCCGACAGGGAATGGGGCCAACGTCCTGACTTTC
CAISEFFPTGNGANVLTF
>TRBJ2-3|17|TRBD2|NA|TRBV13
TGTGCCAGCAGCTCACGACTAGCGGGGGGATCTACAGATACGCAGTATTTT
CASSSRLAGGSTDTQYF
>TRBJ1-2|13|NA|once|TRBV30
TGTGCCTGGACGACAGAACCAATTTATGGCTACACCTTC
CAWTTEPIYGYTF
>TRBJ2-5|13|NA|NA|TRBV6-1
TGTGCCAGCAGTGAAGGACAGGACAAGACCCAGTACTTC
CASSEGQDKTQYF
>TRBJ2-7|14|NA|few|TRBV7-7
TGTGCCAGCAGCCCAGGGCACACCCATTACGAGCAGTACTTC
CASSPGHTHYEQYF
>TRBJ1-5|14|TRBD1|NA|TRBV10-3
TGTGCCATCAGTGGAGGGGGCTCCAATCAGCCCCAGCATTTT
CAISGGGSNQPQHF
>TRBJ2-1|16|TRBD1|NA|TRBV19
TGTGCCAGTAGGCCCATGACAGGGGGCTCCTACAATGAGCAGTTCTTC
CASRPMTGGSYNEQFF
>TRBJ2-5|13|NA|NA|TRBV3-1/TRBV3-2
TGTGCCAGCAGCCAAGTGGGAGTTCAGACCCAGTACTTC
CASSQVGVQTQYF
>TRBJ1-1|14|NA|once|TRBV13
TGTGCCAGCAGCTTGCAGGGATCTGGCACTGAAGCTTTCTTT
CASSLQGSGTEAFF
>TRBJ1-3|14|TRBD1|NA|TRBV5-4
TGTGCCAGCACTGGACAGGGGGCTGGAAACACCATATATTTT
CASTGQGAGNTIYF
>TRBJ2-7|16|TRBD2|NA|TRBV4-2
TGTGCCAGCAGCCAGGACGTAGCGGGGGGGCCCTCCGAGCAGTACTTC
CASSQDVAGGPSEQYF
>TRBJ2-7|14|TRBD1|NA|TRBV13
TGTGCCAGCAGCTTAGAGGACAGGACCTACGAGCAGTACTTC
CASSLEDRTYEQYF
>TRBJ2-3|16|NA|NA|TRBV10-3
TGTGCCATCAGCCCCCGGTCAGGCCCGAGCACAGATACGCAGTATTTT
CAISPRSGPSTDTQYF
>TRBJ2-3|16|TRBD2|NA|TRBV18
TGTGCCAGCTCACCAGCAAGCGGGAGATTTGCAGATACGCAGTATTTT
CASSPASGRFADTQYF
>TRBJ1-5|14|TRBD1|NA|TRBV28
TGTGCCAGCAGTCGACAGGGGTACAATCAGCCCCAGCATTTT
CASSRQGYNQPQHF
>TRBJ2-3|16|TRBD2|NA|TRBV9
TGTGCCAGCAGCGATGAACTAGCGGGGAACACAGATACGCAGTATTTT
CASSDELAGNTDTQYF
>TRBJ1-2|13|NA|NA|TRBV13
TGTGCCAGCAGCCTGACAGAGAACTATGGCTACACCTTC
CASSLTENYGYTF
>TRBJ2-1|17|TRBD1|medium-sized|TRBV19
TGTGCCAGTAGACGAACTGTTGGACAGGGGGGGCGGAATGAGCAGTTCTTC
CASRRTVGQGGRNEQFF
>TRBJ2-1|15|NA|NA|TRBV6-5
TGTGCCAGCAGCGGAACAGGGAGTGGAAGATACGAGCAGTTCTTC
CASSGTGSGRYEQFF
>TRBJ2-1|14|TRBD1|NA|TRBV9
TGTGCCAGCAGAGGGGACAGCTCCTACAATGAGCAGTTCTTC
CASRGDSSYNEQFF
>TRBJ1-3|16|TRBD1|NA|TRBV18
TGTGCCAGCTCACCGTCGACAGGGAGTCTCGGAAACACCATATATTTT
CASSPSTGSLGNTIYF
>TRBJ2-3|19|NA|NA|TRBV6-2/TRBV6-3
TGTGCCAGCAGCAACCTAGGCCTCCCAAGCCCCACTAGCACAGATACGCAGTATTTT
CASSNLGLPSPTSTDTQYF
>TRBJ2-1|17|TRBD2|NA|TRBV4-3
TGCGCCAGCAGCCAAGATTACCCCGGGAGGAACTACAATGAGCAGTTCTTC
CASSQDYPGRNYNEQFF
>TRBJ2-7|13|TRBD2|NA|TRBV5-6
TGTGCCAGCAGCTTGAGACTAGCAGGAGAGCAGTACTTC
CASSLRLAGEQYF
>TRBJ1-4|18|TRBD1|NA|TRBV19
TGTGCCAGTAGTATAGGCGGGACAGGCGTTGAATTGAATGAAAAACTGTTTTTT
CASSIGGTGVELNEKLFF
>TRBJ2-2|15|TRBD2|NA|TRBV9
TGTGCCAGCAGCGGGTCCTTGGGGGGGACCGGGGAGCTGTTTTTT
CASSGSLGGTGELFF
>TRBJ1-1|12|TRBD1|NA|TRBV27
TGTGCCAGGAGGGACAGGGACACTGAAGCTTTCTTT
CARRDRDTEAFF
>TRBJ1-1|13|NA|NA|TRBV11-3
TGTGCCAGCAGCTTAGAGGAGATAGCTGAAGCTTTCTTT
CASSLEEIAEAFF
>TRBJ1-6|13|NA|NA|TRBV12-3/TRBV12-4
TGTGCCAGCAGCACAGGGTATAATTCACCCCTCCACTTT
CASSTGYNSPLHF
>TRBJ2-7|14|TRBD1|NA|TRBV5-1
TGCGCCAGCAGCCCGGACAGGGGGCCCTACGAGCAGTACTTC
CASSPDRGPYEQYF
>TRBJ2-3|12|NA|NA|TRBV25-1
TGTGCCAGCAGTGACTTCACAGATACGCAGTATTTT
CASSDFTDTQYF
>TRBJ2-1|12|NA|NA|TRBV29-1
TGCAGCGTTGGTCTAGCGTCCGATGAGCAGTTCTTC
CSVGLASDEQFF
>TRBJ2-1|19|TRBD2|NA|TRBV5-1
TGCGCCAGCAGCTTCTCCGGGACTAGCGGGGGGGGAACCTACAATGAGCAGTTCTTC
CASSFSGTSGGGTYNEQFF
>TRBJ1-1|19|TRBD1|NA|TRBV5-5
TGTGCCAGCAGCGGGGACCAACAGGGGAACCCTAAAACAGGCACTGAAGCTTTCTTT
CASSGDQQGNPKTGTEAFF
>TRBJ1-1|14|NA|NA|TRBV18
TGTGCCAGCTCACCGTTACACCAGGGCACTGAAGCTTTCTTT
CASSPLHQGTEAFF
>TRBJ2-7|15|TRBD2|few|TRBV12-5
TGTGCTAGTGGCTTGGGACTAGCGGGGGGATACGAGCAGTACTTC
CASGLGLAGGYEQYF
>TRBJ2-7|12|NA|NA|TRBV9
TGTGCCAGCAGCGGGTCCGGGTCTTCTCAGTACTTC
CASSGSGSSQYF
>TRBJ1-2|13|TRBD1|few|TRBV6-4
TGTGCCAGCAGGCCAGGACAGGGCTTCAGCTACACCTTC
CASRPGQGFSYTF
>TRBJ1-1|15|TRBD1|NA|TRBV7-2
TGTGCCAGCAGCTTACGGAGGGGGCCGAACACTGAAGCTTTCTTT
CASSLRRGPNTEAFF
>TRBJ1-1|15|NA|NA|TRBV18
TGTGCCAGCTCACCAATCGCCGCAGGGAACACTGAAGCTTTCTTT
CASSPIAAGNTEAFF
>TRBJ2-7|13|TRBD1|NA|TRBV7-9
TGTGCCAGCAGCTCGACAGGGGACTACGAGCAGTACTTC
CASSSTGDYEQYF
>TRBJ2-3|12|NA|NA|TRBV27
TGTGCCAGCATGGGAGGAACTCGTACGCAGTATTTT
CASMGGTRTQYF
>TRBJ2-1|16|NA|NA|TRBV27
TGTGCCAGCAGTCCGATACAGGCTAGCTCCTACAATGAGCAGTTCTTC
CASSPIQASSYNEQFF
>TRBJ1-5|13|NA|NA|TRBV12-3/TRBV12-4
TGTGCCAGCAGTTCTACAGGGAATCAGCCCCAGCATTTT
CASSSTGNQPQHF
>TRBJ2-1|15|NA|once|TRBV6-2/TRBV6-3
TGTGCCAGCAGTTACTCGAGGTACATGAACAATGAGCAGTTCTTC
CASSYSRYMNNEQFF